In its sample, the clone carrying this T cell receptor beta chain was seen many times. Its antigen is not identified. The data originate from a study of human T cells and chemical hapten exposure. As for the study in general: Patients were given diphenylcyclopropenone on the scalp weekly across the roughly 25-week study. DPC at 0.01% went onto the upper back in patch tests, read at 6 days. Chiefly women, the patients showed alopecia areata, totalis or universalis. The study, taken as a whole, reports: Once DPC sensitization occurred, TCRs above 1 in 1000 frequency showed no change.

MiXCR, run by TCRdb on the RACE reads, gives a single entry per CDR3 protein. The profile shows around 120,000 distinct CDR3 sequences, about 14% of them singletons. The time point here: pre-sensitization, week 0. As to treatment: therapeutic diphenylcyclopropenone sensitization with weekly scalp DPC. There are 15 residues in the CDR3. Trimming took 3 bases from V and 2 from J; bases not matched to a gene: 2. Germline CDR1 reads SEHNR; CDR2 reads FQNEAQ (reference sequence). The receptor comes from a woman aged 18-29 years with alopecia areata. Some clones in this sample may be carry-over from other donors' samples. The sample in question was whole blood, obtained in connection with sensitization to the hapten diphenylcyclopropenone (DPC). The chain links TRBV7-9 to TRBJ1-2; 11 nucleotides line up with TRBD1. CDR3: CASSLDRGHNYGYTF. CDR3 DNA sequence: TGTGCCAGCAGCTTGGACAGGGGGCACAACTATGGCTACACCTTC.